Shown below are 9 T cell receptor beta chains from a single sample sequenced in a study of prognosis after radiotherapy for stage I lung cancer. TCR beta CDR3 was amplified from genomic DNA by two-round multiplex PCR. It was primers specific to each TRBV and TRBJ gene that first-round PCR used. TCRdb re-called the multiplex PCR reads through MiXCR, storing one row per CDR3 protein. This table holds over 15,000 distinct CDR3 sequences, around half found once. The input for sequencing was PBMCs, taken before or after stereotactic body radiation therapy (not recorded which). The receptors were sampled from a donor at least 50 years old with non-small cell lung cancer.

The chain links TRBV12-3 or TRBV12-4 to TRBJ1-2; D is unresolved. The CDR3 is made up of 14 amino acids. The V end lost 2 bases, the J end lost 2 bases, and 9 bases lay between the germline ends. In DNA form, the CDR3 reads TGTGCCAGCAGTTTAACACCGTCCAACTATGGCTACACCTTC. Translating it yields CASSLTPSNYGYTF.

This clonotype was observed many times. This chain links TRBV14 with TRBJ2-7; D ambiguous. The CDR3 consists of 13 residues. The germline CDR1 and CDR2 sequences are SGHDN and FVKESK. Trimming took off 4 bases at V and 2 bases at J, with 9 bases between the two ends. In nucleotides, the CDR3 is TGTGCCAGCAGCCTTAGGCGTGCCTACGAGCAGTACTTC. It is translated as CASSLRRAYEQYF.

The chain employs TRBV27 and TRBJ2-1; tentative D call: TRBD2 (5 bases). From germline, CDR1 is MNHEY and CDR2 SMNVEV (reference sequence). V was clipped by 1 base and J by 5 bases, with 9 bases between them. There are 14 residues in the CDR3. Here the CDR3 DNA reads TGTGCCAGCAGTTTATTCGAGCGGAACAATGAGCAGTTCTTC. Amino acid sequence: CASSLFERNNEQFF.

This clonotype came up many times. V and J are TRBV29-1 and TRBJ2-5, with D possibly being TRBD1 or TRBD2 (5 bases each). Trimming removed 4 bases at V and 2 bases at J, with 8 bases between. This CDR3 is built from 12 residues. Germline V CDR1 and CDR2: SQVTM, ANQGSEA. CDR3 nucleotide sequence: TGCAGCGTTGCCGAGGGGCAAGAGACCCAGTACTTC. Its translation is CSVAEGQETQYF.

This sequence joins TRBV19 and TRBJ2-2; a weak D match, TRBD2 (5 bases). The germline V gene has CDR1 LNHDA and CDR2 SQIVND (reference sequence). Trimming removed 10 bases at V and 1 base at J, with 10 bases between. The CDR3 loop spans 13 amino acids. This CDR3 is CATLSENTGELFF. The CDR3 nucleotides are TGTGCCACCCTTAGCGAGAACACCGGGGAGCTGTTTTTT.

By share, this clonotype counts as medium-sized. The chain employs TRBV11-2 and TRBJ2-7; D is unresolved. Germline-derived CDR1 and CDR2 are SGHAT and FQNNGV. CDR3 length equals 13 residues. The V and J ends lost 4 bases and 6 bases respectively, with 13 bases between them. The CDR3 region is CASSSARTGEQYF. Here the CDR3 DNA reads TGTGCCAGCAGCTCAGCCCGAACGGGCGAGCAGTACTTC.

About this clonotype itself: A junction end diverges from the germline sequence, so it may reflect a read error. The genes are TRBV5-6 and TRBJ1-1; maybe TRBD1 (5 bases). This CDR3 is 13 amino acids long. CDR1 and CDR2 from the germline V gene are SGHDT and YYEEEE. CDR3 sequence (DNA): TGTTCCAGCAGCTTGGCAGGGCCCACTGAAGCTTTCTTT. This encodes CSSSLAGPTEAFF.

V is TRBV6-1 and J is TRBJ2-7; 9 bases align to TRBD2. The V and J ends lost 6 bases and 6 bases, in that order; junction bases with no gene match: 30. Germline V lookup: CDR1 MNHNS, CDR2 SASEGT. The CDR3 spans 21 residues. The CDR3 nucleotides are TGTGCCAGCAGCCGCACCACCCCAGGTGAGGGTCTGTCTAGCGGGAATTCCGAGCAGTACTTC. This sequence encodes CASSRTTPGEGLSSGNSEQYF.

By its share, this clonotype is medium-sized. The J gene is TRBJ1-5, the V gene TRBV15; possibly TRBD1 for D (6 bases). V lost 4 bases and J 2 bases, leaving 18 bases between the germline ends. The CDR3 has 17 residues. Germline CDR1 reads LNHNV; CDR2 reads YYDKDF (reference sequence). CDR3: CATSISVGGRCNQPQHF. The CDR3, as DNA: TGTGCCACCAGCATTTCCGTGGGGGGGCGATGCAATCAGCCCCAGCATTTT.